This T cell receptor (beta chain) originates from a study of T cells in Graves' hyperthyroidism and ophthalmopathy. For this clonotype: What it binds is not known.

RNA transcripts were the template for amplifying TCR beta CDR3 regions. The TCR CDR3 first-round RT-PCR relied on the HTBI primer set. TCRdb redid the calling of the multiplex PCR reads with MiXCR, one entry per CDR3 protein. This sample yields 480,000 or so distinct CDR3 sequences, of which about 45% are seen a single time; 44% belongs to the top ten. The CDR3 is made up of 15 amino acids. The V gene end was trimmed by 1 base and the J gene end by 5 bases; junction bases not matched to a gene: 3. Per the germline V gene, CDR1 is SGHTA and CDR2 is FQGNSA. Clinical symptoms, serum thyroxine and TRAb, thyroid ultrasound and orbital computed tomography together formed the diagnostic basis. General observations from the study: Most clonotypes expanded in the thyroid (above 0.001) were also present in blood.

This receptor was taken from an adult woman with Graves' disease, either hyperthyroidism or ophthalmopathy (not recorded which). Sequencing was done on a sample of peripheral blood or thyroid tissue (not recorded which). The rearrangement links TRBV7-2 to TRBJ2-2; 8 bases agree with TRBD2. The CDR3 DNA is TGTGCCAGCAGCTTAGACAGCGGGAGTACCGGGGAGCTGTTTTTT. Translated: CASSLDSGSTGELFF.